This entry lists 24 T cell receptor beta chains sequenced from one sample in a study of shared clonotypes between healthy human individuals. Assay: immunoSEQ multiplex PCR; the TCRdb copy retains only in-frame clones and omits some. In the table there are some 450,000 clones, roughly 80% of which are singletons. Sequencing used PBMCs. These receptors originate from a woman aged 40 to 50 in good health. Some clones in this sample may be carry-over from other donors' samples.

As regards this clone: A far larger clone is just one base off, so this is likely a read error. This chain uses TRBV30 with TRBJ1-3; possibly TRBD1 for D (5 bases). Germline lookup yields CDR1 GTSNPN and CDR2 SVGIG (reference sequence). There are 15 residues in the CDR3. The CDR3 DNA reads as TGTGCCTGGAGCCCGGGGACCGCTCGGGGAAACACCACATATTTT. Amino acids: CAWSPGTARGNTTYF.

The chain recombines TRBV19 with TRBJ1-2, with D possibly being TRBD1 (5 bases). The CDR3 totals 14 residues. V lost 7 bases, J lost 0 bases, and 12 bases lay in between. Germline values: CDR1 LNHDA, CDR2 SQIVND (reference sequence). CDR3 coding DNA: TGTGCCAGTACCGGACATGAAACTAACTATGGCTACACCTTC. Amino acids: CASTGHETNYGYTF.

A word on this clone: This may stem from a read error, because a much larger clone lies one nucleotide away. Within the sample, other DNA sequences also encode this same CDR3. The chain couples TRBV10-3 to TRBJ1-5, with D perhaps TRBD1 (5 bases). The germline V and J ends were trimmed by 5 bases and 5 bases, with 13 bases remaining between them. CDR3 size: 14 residues. The germline V gene has CDR1 ENHRY and CDR2 SYGVKD. The CDR3 nucleotides read TGTGCCATCAGTTTAGGGACGGGGGATCAGCCCCAGCATTTT. It specifies CAISLGTGDQPQHF.

As regards this clone: A read error is the likely source, as a far larger clone sits one nucleotide away. V and J are TRBV29-1 and TRBJ1-3; D gene ambiguous. In germline, CDR1 is SQVTM, CDR2 ANQGSEA. The CDR3 runs 16 residues. V gave up 1 base and J gave up 11 bases, with 24 bases separating them. Here the CDR3 reads CSVEVGDYPAGYAIYF. The DNA of the CDR3 is TGCAGCGTTGAAGTGGGTGACTACCCCGCGGGATACGCCATATATTTT.

This chain uses TRBV18 with TRBJ1-1, with TRBD1 as a possible D gene (5 bases). CDR3 length equals 13 residues. The germline V gene has CDR1 KGHSH and CDR2 LQKENI. Trimming took off 3 bases at V and 7 bases at J, with 12 bases between the two ends. Written as DNA, the CDR3 is TGTGCCAGCTCACCCGAGCTCCAGGGTGAAGCTTTCTTT. Residues: CASSPELQGEAFF.

This clone was seen a single time. At one boundary the junction diverges from the germline segment, which might be a read error. J is TRBJ2-2 and V is TRBV7-7, with D perhaps TRBD1 (6 bases). The CDR3 length is 15 residues. Germline CDR1 reads SSHAT; CDR2 reads FNYEAQ (reference sequence). The CDR3, as DNA: TGTGCTAGCAGCCTCAGGCAGGGGTCGACCGGGGAGCTGTTTTTT. Protein product: CASSLRQGSTGELFF.

This clone has more than one count but fewer than ten. V gene TRBV7-9 combines with J gene TRBJ2-5, with 7 nucleotides matching TRBD1. TRBJ2-7 matches the DNA end more closely, so the J call is doubtful. CDR1 and CDR2 from the germline V gene are SEHNR and FQNEAQ (reference sequence). The CDR3 extends over 14 amino acids. The CDR3 loop is CASSLGGQADEQYF. The CDR3 nucleotides read TGTGCCAGCAGCTTAGGCGGACAGGCGGACGAGCAGTACTTC.

The chain has TRBV5-4 and TRBJ1-3; maybe TRBD1 (5 bases). V lost 4 bases and J 2 bases, leaving 10 bases between the germline ends. The CDR3 consists of 14 residues. The germline gives CDR1 SGHNT, CDR2 YYREEE (reference sequence). For the CDR3, the DNA is TGTGCCAGCAGCATCGACAGTGCTGGAAACACCATATATTTT. Amino acids: CASSIDSAGNTIYF.

The chain uses TRBV28 and TRBJ2-7; tentatively, D is TRBD1 (6 bases). Per the germline V gene, CDR1 is MDHEN and CDR2 is SYDVKM. Between the trimmed V and J ends, which lost 9 bases and 2 bases, there was a span of 14 bases. The CDR3 loop spans 13 amino acids. CDR3 region: CASIGGRAYEQYF. The CDR3 DNA reads TGTGCCAGTATAGGGGGAAGGGCCTACGAGCAGTACTTC.

Comments on this clone: This likely traces to a read error, being one base from a far larger clone. The same CDR3 also results from other DNA sequences found in this sample. J is TRBJ1-5 and V is TRBV30, with D possibly matching TRBD1 (6 bases). The V gene's germline CDR1 is GTSNPN and CDR2 SVGIG (reference sequence). This CDR3 is 13 amino acids long. The CDR3 loop reads CAWSYGGNQPQHF. The CDR3 nucleotides read TGTGCCTGGAGCTATGGGGGCAATCAGCCTCAGCATTTT.

The chain combines TRBV11-2 with TRBJ2-7, with D possibly TRBD1 on 6 matching bases. CDR1 is SGHAT, CDR2 FQNNGV, per germline. Between the trimmed V and J ends, which lost 4 bases and 3 bases, there was a span of 10 bases. This CDR3 contains 13 residues. CDR3 sequence reads: CASSSTGHYEQYF. The CDR3 bases are TGTGCCAGCAGCTCGACAGGACACTACGAGCAGTACTTC.

The chain couples TRBV7-9 to TRBJ2-1; 8 bases agree with TRBD2. The CDR3 is made up of 15 amino acids. V lost 6 bases, J lost 5 bases, and 9 bases stayed unmatched. CDR1 SEHNR and CDR2 FQNEAQ come from the germline V gene (reference sequence). The CDR3 region has the DNA TGTGCCAGCAGTTCCCCGCGGGAGGTCCACAATGAGCAGTTCTTC. It codes for CASSSPREVHNEQFF.

About this clone itself: This clone may be a read error of a much larger clone one base away. The chain combines TRBV21-1 with TRBJ1-3; TRBD1, the table's D call, lacks a check against the DNA. TRBV21-1 is designated a pseudogene. The CDR3 is made up of 17 amino acids. For the CDR3, the DNA is TGTGCCAGCAGCATTCGTCTCCGGGACAGGGGTGGAAACACCATATATTTT. This translates into CASSIRLRDRGGNTIYF.

V usage is TRBV10-2 and J usage is TRBJ2-3; 9 nucleotides agree with TRBD2. Looked up from germline, CDR1 is WSHSY and CDR2 is SAAADI. The CDR3 is 15 residues long. Trimming at V came to 2 bases and at J to 6 bases, leaving 6 bases not matched to a gene. This chain's CDR3 is CASSERREGGDTQYF. The CDR3, as DNA: TGCGCCAGCAGTGAGAGGCGGGAGGGCGGGGATACGCAGTATTTT.

For this clone: In the same sample, other DNA sequences code for this CDR3. The chain has TRBV19 and TRBJ1-1; tentatively, D is TRBD1 (5 bases). Germline V gene data show CDR1 as LNHDA and CDR2 as SQIVND (reference sequence). The CDR3 runs to 14 residues. Between the trimmed V and J ends, which lost 3 bases and 2 bases, there was a span of 10 bases. CDR3 residues: CASSMGQGNTEAFF. The CDR3 DNA reads TGTGCCAGTAGTATGGGTCAGGGAAACACTGAAGCTTTCTTT.

Here the CDR3 reads CASSPDRGQPQHF. DNA of the CDR3: TGTGCCAGCAGCCCGGACAGGGGTCAGCCCCAGCATTTT. The chain uses TRBV7-8 and TRBJ1-5; 9 nucleotides line up with TRBD1. The CDR3 extends over 13 amino acids. The junction had 2 bases not matched to a gene; V was cut back by 5 bases and J by 6 bases. CDR1 and CDR2 from the germline V gene are SGHVS and FQNEAQ.

The chain uses TRBV19 and TRBJ2-4; TRBD1 aligns across 8 bases. V shed 4 bases, J shed 7 bases, and the junction held 6 bases outside the gene matches. CDR1 is LNHDA and CDR2 is SQIVND in the germline V gene (reference sequence). The CDR3 contains 14 residues. DNA of the CDR3: TGTGCCAGTAGTAAACCCGGACAGGGTAACATTCAGTACTTC. This gives the protein CASSKPGQGNIQYF.

This clone was detected only a few times. The chain employs TRBV11-2 and TRBJ2-1, with a tentative D call TRBD2 (5 bases). The CDR3 is 19 amino acids. Trimming shortened V by 3 bases and J by 0 bases, and 21 bases separated the two germline ends. From germline, CDR1 is SGHAT and CDR2 FQNNGV. CDR3 region: CASSLVPSGLQSSYNEQFF. In DNA, the CDR3 is TGTGCCAGCAGCTTGGTCCCCAGCGGCTTGCAGAGCTCCTACAATGAGCAGTTCTTC. The complete variable domain, with remaining parts taken from reference TRBV11-2 and TRBJ2-1, reads EAGVAQSPRYKIIEKRQSVAFWCNPISGHATLYWYQQILGQGPKLLIQFQNNGVVDDSQLPKDRFSAERLKGVDSTLKIQPAKLEDSAVYLCASSLVPSGLQSSYNEQFFGPGTRLTVL.

The rearrangement joins TRBV30 to TRBJ2-5; no definite D call. The CDR3 runs to 14 residues. Germline V lookup: CDR1 GTSNPN, CDR2 SVGIG (reference sequence). Trimming took off 1 base at V and 1 base at J, with 10 bases between the two ends. The CDR3 here is CAWSDRRFQETQYF. The CDR3 DNA is TGTGCCTGGAGTGATAGGCGCTTCCAAGAGACCCAGTACTTC.

J is TRBJ2-7 and V is TRBV2; D call uncertain. CDR3 length: 15 amino acids. The V and J ends lost 6 bases and 4 bases respectively, with 19 bases between them. The germline CDR1 and CDR2 sequences are SNHLY and FYNNEI. The CDR3 loop is CASSDTPGPEYEQYF. CDR3 sequence (DNA): TGTGCCAGCAGCGACACTCCCGGACCAGAATACGAGCAGTACTTC.

V usage is TRBV6-5 and J usage is TRBJ2-3; TRBD2 matches 12 bases. Germline assignment: CDR1 MNHEY and CDR2 SVGAGI. The CDR3 has 15 residues. V was clipped by 6 bases and J by 6 bases; unmatched bases: 7. Here the CDR3 DNA reads TGTGCCAGCAGCAAGACTAGCGGGAGATGGGATACGCAGTATTTT. Protein: CASSKTSGRWDTQYF.

This chain connects TRBV6-5 to TRBJ2-7; perhaps TRBD1 as D (6 bases). The germline V gene has CDR1 MNHEY and CDR2 SVGAGI. This CDR3 region has 13 residues. V shed 2 bases and J shed 4 bases, with 9 bases lying between them. As DNA, the CDR3 is TGTGCCAGCAGTTACGACAGGCGATACGAGCAGTACTTC. It specifies CASSYDRRYEQYF.

This chain links TRBV30 with TRBJ2-5; D uncertain. The CDR3 is made up of 13 amino acids. Trimming stripped 0 bases from V and 4 bases from J, with 9 bases between. Germline CDR1 and CDR2: GTSNPN and SVGIG (reference sequence). The chain's CDR3 is CAWSVLVVETQYF. The CDR3 DNA follows: TGTGCCTGGAGTGTGTTGGTGGTAGAGACCCAGTACTTC.

The rearrangement uses TRBV2 and TRBJ2-6; no clear D gene. V was trimmed by 6 bases and J by 2 bases, leaving 11 bases between them. Per germline, CDR1 SNHLY and CDR2 FYNNEI. CDR3 length: 15 amino acids. CDR3 DNA: TGTGCCAGCAGCCCGGAGTCGGCTGGGGCCAACGTCCTGACTTTC. It yields the protein CASSPESAGANVLTF.